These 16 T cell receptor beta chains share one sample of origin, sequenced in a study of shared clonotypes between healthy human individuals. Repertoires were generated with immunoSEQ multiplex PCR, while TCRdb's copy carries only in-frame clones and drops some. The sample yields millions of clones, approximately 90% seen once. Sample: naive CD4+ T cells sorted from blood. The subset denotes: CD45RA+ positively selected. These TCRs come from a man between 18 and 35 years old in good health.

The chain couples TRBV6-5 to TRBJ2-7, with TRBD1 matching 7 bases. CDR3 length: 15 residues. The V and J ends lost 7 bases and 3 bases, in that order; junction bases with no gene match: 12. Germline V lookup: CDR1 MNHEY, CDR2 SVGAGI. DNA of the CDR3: TGTGCCAGCACCGACGGACAGGAAAGCCTCTACGAGCAGTACTTC. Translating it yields CASTDGQESLYEQYF.

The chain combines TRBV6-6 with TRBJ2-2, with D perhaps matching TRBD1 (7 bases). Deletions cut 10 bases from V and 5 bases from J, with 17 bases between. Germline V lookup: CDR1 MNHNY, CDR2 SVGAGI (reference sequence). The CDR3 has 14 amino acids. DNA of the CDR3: TGTGCCACCAGGGGGGTGGTCAAGACCGGGGAGCTGTTTTTT. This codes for CATRGVVKTGELFF.

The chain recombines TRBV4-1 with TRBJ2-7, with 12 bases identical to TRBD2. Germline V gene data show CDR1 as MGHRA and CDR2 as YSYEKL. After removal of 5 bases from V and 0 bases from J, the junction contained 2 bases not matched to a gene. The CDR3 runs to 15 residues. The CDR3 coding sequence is TGCGCCAGCAGCACTAGCGGGGGGTTCTCCTACGAGCAGTACTTC. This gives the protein CASSTSGGFSYEQYF.

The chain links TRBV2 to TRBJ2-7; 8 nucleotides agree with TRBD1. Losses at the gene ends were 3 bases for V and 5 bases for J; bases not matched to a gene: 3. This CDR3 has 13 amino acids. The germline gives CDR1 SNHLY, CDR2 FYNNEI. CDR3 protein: CASSDRGLDEQYF. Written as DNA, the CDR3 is TGTGCCAGCAGTGACAGGGGGCTAGACGAGCAGTACTTC.

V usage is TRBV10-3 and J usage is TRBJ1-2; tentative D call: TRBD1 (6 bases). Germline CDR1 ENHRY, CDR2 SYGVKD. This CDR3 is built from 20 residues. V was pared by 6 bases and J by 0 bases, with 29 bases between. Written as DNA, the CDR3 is TGTGCCATCAGAGACGAGCTATCGGGGGGGCGGAAAGGAGCTAACTATGGCTACACCTTC. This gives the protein CAIRDELSGGRKGANYGYTF.

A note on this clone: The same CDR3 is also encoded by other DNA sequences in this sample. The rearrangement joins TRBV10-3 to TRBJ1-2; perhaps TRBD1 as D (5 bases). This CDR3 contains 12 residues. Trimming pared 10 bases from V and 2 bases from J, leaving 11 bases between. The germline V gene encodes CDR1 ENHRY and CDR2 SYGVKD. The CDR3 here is CARGDGNYGYTF. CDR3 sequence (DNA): TGTGCCAGAGGGGACGGCAACTATGGCTACACCTTC.

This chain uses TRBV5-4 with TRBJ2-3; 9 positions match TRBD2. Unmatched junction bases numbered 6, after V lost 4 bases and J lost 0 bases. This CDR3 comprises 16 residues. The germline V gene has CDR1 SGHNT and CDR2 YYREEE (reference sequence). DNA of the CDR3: TGTGCCAGCAGCCGTACCCTAGCGGGGAGCACAGATACGCAGTATTTT. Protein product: CASSRTLAGSTDTQYF.

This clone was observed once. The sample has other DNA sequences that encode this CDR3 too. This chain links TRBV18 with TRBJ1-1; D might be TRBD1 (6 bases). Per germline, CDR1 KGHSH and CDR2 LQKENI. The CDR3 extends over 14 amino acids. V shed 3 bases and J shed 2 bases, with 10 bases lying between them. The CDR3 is CASSPWTANTEAFF. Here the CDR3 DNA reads TGTGCCAGCTCACCTTGGACAGCTAACACTGAAGCTTTCTTT.

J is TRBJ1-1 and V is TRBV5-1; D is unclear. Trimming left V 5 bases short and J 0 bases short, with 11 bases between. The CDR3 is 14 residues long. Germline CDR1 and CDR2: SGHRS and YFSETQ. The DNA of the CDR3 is TGCGCCAGCAGAGAGGGTTTCGTGAACACTGAAGCTTTCTTT. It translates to CASREGFVNTEAFF.

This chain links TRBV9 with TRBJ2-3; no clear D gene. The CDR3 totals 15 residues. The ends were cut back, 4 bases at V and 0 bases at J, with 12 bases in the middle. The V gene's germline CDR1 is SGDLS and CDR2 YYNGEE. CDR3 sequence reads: CASSPGPASTDTQYF. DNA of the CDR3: TGTGCCAGCAGCCCAGGACCAGCCAGCACAGATACGCAGTATTTT. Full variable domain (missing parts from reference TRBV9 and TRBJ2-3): DSGVTQTPKHLITATGQRVTLRCSPRSGDLSVYWYQQSLDQGLQFLIQYYNGEERAKGNILERFSAQQFPDLHSELNLSSLELGDSALYFCASSPGPASTDTQYFGPGTRLTVL.

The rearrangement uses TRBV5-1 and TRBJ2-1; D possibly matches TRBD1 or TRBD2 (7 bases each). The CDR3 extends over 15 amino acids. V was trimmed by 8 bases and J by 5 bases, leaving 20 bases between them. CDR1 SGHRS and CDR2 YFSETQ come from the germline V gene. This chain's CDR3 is CASSQGGTADNEQFF. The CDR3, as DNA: TGCGCCAGTAGCCAGGGAGGGACAGCCGACAATGAGCAGTTCTTC.

The CDR3 DNA follows: TGTGCCAGCAACCCAACTAGCGGGATTGACAATGAGCAGTTCTTC. This codes for CASNPTSGIDNEQFF. The chain links TRBV6-4 to TRBJ2-1; 10 nucleotides agree with TRBD2. This CDR3 has 15 amino acids. J gave up 5 bases and V 7 bases, and 8 bases lay outside the gene matches. CDR1 MRHNA and CDR2 SNTAGT come from the germline V gene.

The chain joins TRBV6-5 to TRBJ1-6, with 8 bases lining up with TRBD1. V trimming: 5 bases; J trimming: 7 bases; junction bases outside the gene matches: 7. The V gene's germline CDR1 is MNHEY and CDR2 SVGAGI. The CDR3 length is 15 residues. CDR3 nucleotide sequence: TGTGCCAGCAGTGCTCAGGGGGCGTTAAATTCACCCCTCCACTTT. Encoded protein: CASSAQGALNSPLHF.

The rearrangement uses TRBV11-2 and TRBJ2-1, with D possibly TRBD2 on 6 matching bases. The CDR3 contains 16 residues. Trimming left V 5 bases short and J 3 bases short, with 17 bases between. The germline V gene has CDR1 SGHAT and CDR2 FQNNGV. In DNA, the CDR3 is TGTGCCAGCAGCCAAGCGGGCATTAAAGTCTACAATGAGCAGTTCTTC. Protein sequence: CASSQAGIKVYNEQFF.

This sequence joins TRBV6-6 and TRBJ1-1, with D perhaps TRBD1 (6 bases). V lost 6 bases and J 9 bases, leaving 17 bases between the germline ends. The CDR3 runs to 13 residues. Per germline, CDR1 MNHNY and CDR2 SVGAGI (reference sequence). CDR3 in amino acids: CASRGGRSEKAFF. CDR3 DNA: TGTGCCAGCAGGGGGGGCCGCTCCGAGAAAGCTTTCTTT.

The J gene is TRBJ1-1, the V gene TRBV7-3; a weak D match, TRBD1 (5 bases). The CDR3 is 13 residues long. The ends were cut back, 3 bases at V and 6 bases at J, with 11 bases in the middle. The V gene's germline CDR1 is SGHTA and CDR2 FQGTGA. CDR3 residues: CASSFARGAEAFF. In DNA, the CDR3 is TGTGCCAGCAGCTTTGCCCGGGGGGCTGAAGCTTTCTTT.